Following are 25 T cell receptor beta chains from one sample sequenced in a study of PD-L1 blockade in urothelial cancer. Time point described: pretreatment peripheral blood. The protocol was immunoSEQ multiplex PCR, while the TCRdb copy is restricted to in-frame clones and leaves out a portion. The sample records just under 50,000 clones, around 84% being singletons. The sequencing here drew on PBMCs, taken around atezolizumab (anti-PD-L1) treatment. The receptors originated from a man between 70 and 80 years old with urothelial cancer.

The V gene is TRBV29-1, the J gene TRBJ1-1; no clear D. The CDR3 consists of 13 residues. Trimming took off 7 bases at V and 0 bases at J, with 12 bases between the two ends. Germline V gene lookup returns CDR1 SQVTM and CDR2 ANQGSEA. CDR3 sequence reads: CSGEFGVNTEAFF. The CDR3 nucleotides read TGCAGCGGGGAGTTCGGGGTGAACACTGAAGCTTTCTTT.

The chain employs TRBV19 and TRBJ1-6; maybe TRBD1 (5 bases). The length of the CDR3 is 14 residues. Between the trimmed V and J ends, which lost 1 base and 10 bases, there was a span of 11 bases. The germline V gene encodes CDR1 LNHDA and CDR2 SQIVND (reference sequence). CDR3 loop: CASSIGGGESPLHF. The DNA of the CDR3 is TGTGCCAGTAGTATAGGCGGGGGTGAGTCACCCCTCCACTTT.

The chain carries TRBV21-1 and TRBJ1-4. TRBV21-1 is a known pseudogene. The CDR3 length is 11 residues. The CDR3 is CASLLRICRFF. CDR3 in DNA: TGTGCCAGCTTACTGAGGATTTGCCGGTTTTTT.

This clone appeared once. The chain is built from TRBV7-2 and TRBJ2-3; D perhaps matches TRBD2 (5 bases). The ends were cut back, 1 base at V and 1 base at J, with 6 bases in the middle. The germline V gene has CDR1 SGHTA and CDR2 FQGNSA. CDR3 length: 14 amino acids. CDR3 protein: CASSLDGGTDTQYF. The CDR3 DNA follows: TGTGCCAGCAGCTTAGACGGGGGCACAGATACGCAGTATTTT.

This chain connects TRBV11-2 to TRBJ2-2, with 15 bases aligning to TRBD2. CDR1 is SGHAT and CDR2 is FQNNGV in the germline V gene. The CDR3 is 16 amino acids. The trim removed 4 bases at V and 4 bases at J, leaving 1 base unmatched. The CDR3 sequence: CASSSGLAGGTGELFF. The CDR3 nucleotides read TGTGCCAGCAGCTCGGGACTAGCGGGGGGCACCGGGGAGCTGTTTTTT.

The chain joins TRBV29-1 to TRBJ2-6, with TRBD1 identical over 7 bases. V was pared by 1 base and J by 3 bases, with 6 bases of the junction left unmatched. This CDR3 is built from 16 residues. Germline CDR1 is SQVTM and CDR2 is ANQGSEA. CDR3 region: CSVEAGRGYGANVLTF. The CDR3 DNA reads as TGCAGCGTTGAAGCCGGCAGGGGGTATGGGGCCAACGTCCTGACTTTC.

The V gene is TRBV5-8, the J gene TRBJ2-2; D might be TRBD2 (6 bases). Trimming removed 4 bases at V and 4 bases at J, with 14 bases between. Germline V gene data show CDR1 as SGHTS and CDR2 as YDEGEE. The CDR3 consists of 15 residues. CDR3 nucleotides: TGTGCCAGCAGCCCTGACGGGGGTAGCACCGGGGAGCTGTTTTTT. It yields the protein CASSPDGGSTGELFF.

The table lists this clone with a count of one. The CDR3 sequence is CASTTVAASYEQYF. CDR3 DNA sequence: TGCGCCAGCACCACGGTAGCGGCCTCCTACGAGCAGTACTTC. The chain joins TRBV10-2 to TRBJ2-7; D is perhaps TRBD2 (6 bases). CDR3 size: 14 residues. CDR1 WSHSY and CDR2 SAAADI come from the germline V gene. V was clipped by 7 bases and J by 0 bases, with 13 bases between them.

This clone was picked up one time. This chain joins TRBV5-6 and TRBJ2-7, with unresolved D. V was trimmed by 4 bases and J by 0 bases, leaving 14 bases between them. There are 15 residues in the CDR3. From germline, CDR1 is SGHDT and CDR2 YYEEEE. CDR3 DNA: TGTGCCAGCAGCCCCGGCTGGGCCAGCTCCTACGAGCAGTACTTC. Translated: CASSPGWASSYEQYF.

CDR3 bases: TGTGCCAGCAGCTTAGCATCGACAGGATACGAGCAGTACTTC. It translates to CASSLASTGYEQYF. The rearrangement joins TRBV11-1 to TRBJ2-7; D might be TRBD1 (6 bases). The germline V gene encodes CDR1 SGHAT and CDR2 FQDESV (reference sequence). The ends were cut back, 0 bases at V and 4 bases at J, with 10 bases in the middle. The CDR3 is 14 amino acids.

This clone was detected only a few times. The CDR3: CASSPNAGAGNTIYF. CDR3 bases: TGCGCCAGCAGTCCGAACGCAGGGGCTGGAAACACCATATATTTT. The rearrangement joins TRBV5-1 to TRBJ1-3; TRBD1 is a possible D gene (6 bases). The V end lost 5 bases, the J end lost 2 bases, and 14 bases lay between the germline ends. CDR3 length: 15 amino acids. Germline CDR1 is SGHRS and CDR2 is YFSETQ.

This chain connects TRBV6-5 to TRBJ2-3; D is uncertain. Trimming removed 6 bases at V and 3 bases at J, with 10 bases between. The germline V gene encodes CDR1 MNHEY and CDR2 SVGAGI. This CDR3 comprises 13 residues. The CDR3 is CASSTGFTDTQYF. CDR3 in DNA: TGTGCCAGCAGCACCGGGTTTACAGATACGCAGTATTTT.

This chain connects TRBV29-1 to TRBJ1-1; D uncertain. The CDR3 sequence is 13 residues long. In germline, CDR1 is SQVTM, CDR2 ANQGSEA. V was cut by 4 bases and J by 6 bases, with 15 bases left in between. CDR3 protein: CSVALKREAEAFF. The CDR3 DNA reads TGCAGCGTTGCCCTCAAGAGGGAGGCTGAAGCTTTCTTT.

CDR3: CASSQRLLRGEQYF. In DNA form, the CDR3 reads TGTGCCAGCAGCCAAAGGCTCTTACGGGGGGAGCAGTACTTC. The gene calls are TRBV5-8 and TRBJ2-7; TRBD2 might be the D (6 bases). There are 14 residues in the CDR3. The V gene lost 4 bases and the J gene lost 7 bases, with 18 bases spanning the gap. Germline V gene sequence: CDR1 SGHTS, CDR2 YDEGEE. The full variable domain, rest sourced from reference TRBV5-8 and TRBJ2-7, is EAGVTQSPTHLIKTRGQQATLRCSPISGHTSVYWYQQALGLGLQFLLWYDEGEERNRGNFPPRFSGRQFPNYSSELNVNALELEDSALYLCASSQRLLRGEQYFGPGTRLTVT.

This clone occurred a few times. The chain is built from TRBV27 and TRBJ1-2, with D tentatively TRBD1 (6 bases). The length of the CDR3 is 13 residues. V was shortened by 7 bases and J by 6 bases, with 15 bases between the two germline ends. CDR1 is MNHEY and CDR2 is SMNVEV in the germline V gene (reference sequence). The CDR3 DNA is TGTGCCAGCACTACAGGGCTGAACGATGGCTACACCTTC. Its protein product is CASTTGLNDGYTF.

J is TRBJ2-5 and V is TRBV7-6; TRBD2 matches at 7 bases. V lost 5 bases and J lost 3; bases outside the gene matches: 9. Per the germline V gene, CDR1 is SGHVS and CDR2 is FNYEAQ. There are 15 residues in the CDR3. CDR3 in DNA: TGTGCCAGCAGCGGCCCCGGACTAGGTAAAGAGACCCAGTACTTC. It specifies CASSGPGLGKETQYF.

This chain links TRBV19 with TRBJ2-1, with 12 bases matching TRBD2. The ends lost 1 base at V and 9 bases at J; junction bases unmatched: 1. Looked up from germline, CDR1 is LNHDA and CDR2 is SQIVND (reference sequence). The CDR3 extends over 14 amino acids. The CDR3 loop is CASSIGLAGAEQFF. For the CDR3, the DNA is TGTGCCAGTAGTATAGGACTAGCGGGGGCTGAGCAGTTCTTC.

The chain has TRBV5-1 and TRBJ1-1; a possible D gene is TRBD1 (6 bases). Germline V gives CDR1 SGHRS, CDR2 YFSETQ. The germline V and J ends were trimmed by 3 bases and 2 bases, with 11 bases remaining between them. The CDR3 loop spans 14 amino acids. The CDR3 region has the DNA TGCGCCAGCAGCTCTGGACAGCCTAACACTGAAGCTTTCTTT. Translating it yields CASSSGQPNTEAFF.

A single count supports this clone. This chain uses TRBV6-6 with TRBJ2-3; D is perhaps TRBD1 (6 bases). Germline V lookup: CDR1 MNHNY, CDR2 SVGAGI (reference sequence). The V and J ends lost 5 bases and 2 bases respectively, with 11 bases between them. The CDR3 is made up of 14 amino acids. The CDR3 spells CASSPGDLTDTQYF. CDR3 in DNA: TGTGCCAGCAGTCCAGGGGACCTCACAGATACGCAGTATTTT.

V usage is TRBV2 and J usage is TRBJ1-2; the match to TRBD1 covers 9 bases. Per germline, CDR1 SNHLY and CDR2 FYNNEI. The V and J ends lost 6 bases and 6 bases, in that order; junction bases with no gene match: 5. This CDR3 is built from 13 residues. The CDR3 loop is CASSPGQGNGYTF. CDR3 sequence (DNA): TGTGCCAGCAGCCCCGGACAGGGGAATGGCTACACCTTC.

The chain joins TRBV19 to TRBJ2-2; 7 bases fit TRBD1. The CDR3 totals 14 residues. V was clipped by 3 bases and J by 5 bases; unmatched bases: 3. Germline V gives CDR1 LNHDA, CDR2 SQIVND (reference sequence). The CDR3 DNA sequence: TGTGCCAGTAGTATTAAGACAGGGACCGGGGAGCTGTTTTTT. It codes for CASSIKTGTGELFF.

This clone was recorded once. The chain is built from TRBV5-6 and TRBJ2-1; D may be TRBD2 (5 bases). In germline, CDR1 is SGHDT, CDR2 YYEEEE. The V gene lost 4 bases and the J gene lost 6 bases, with 11 bases spanning the gap. This CDR3 comprises 13 residues. CDR3 protein: CASSKRSGNEQFF. The CDR3 region has the DNA TGTGCCAGCAGCAAACGGAGCGGCAATGAGCAGTTCTTC.

The J gene is TRBJ2-5, the V gene TRBV5-1; 7 bases map to TRBD2. Unmatched junction bases numbered 6, after V lost 0 bases and J lost 1 base. There are 16 residues in the CDR3. Germline CDR1 and CDR2: SGHRS and YFSETQ. CDR3 DNA: TGCGCCAGCAGCTTGGTAGGAGCGGGATCCCAAGAGACCCAGTACTTC. Translation: CASSLVGAGSQETQYF. The full variable domain, its missing parts supplied by reference TRBV5-1 and TRBJ2-5, is KAGVTQTPRYLIKTRGQQVTLSCSPISGHRSVSWYQQTPGQGLQFLFEYFSETQRNKGNFPGRFSGRQFSNSRSEMNVSTLELGDSALYLCASSLVGAGSQETQYFGPGTRLLVL.

This clone was counted between two and nine times. The chain joins TRBV7-2 to TRBJ2-5; possibly TRBD1 for D (5 bases). The length of the CDR3 is 13 residues. Trimming took off 6 bases at V and 10 bases at J, with 18 bases between the two ends. Germline V gives CDR1 SGHTA, CDR2 FQGNSA. The CDR3 reads CASSSPWKGYQYF. The CDR3 nucleotides read TGTGCCAGCAGTTCCCCCTGGAAGGGGTACCAGTACTTC. The complete variable domain, with remaining parts taken from reference TRBV7-2 and TRBJ2-5, reads GAGVSQSPSNKVTEKGKDVELRCDPISGHTALYWYRQSLGQGLEFLIYFQGNSAPDKSGLPSDRFSAERTGGSVSTLTIQRTQQEDSAVYLCASSSPWKGYQYFGPGTRLLVL.

The V gene is TRBV19, the J gene TRBJ1-1, with a weak D call TRBD1 (6 bases). V lost 7 bases, J lost 4 bases, and 31 bases lay in between. CDR1 is LNHDA and CDR2 is SQIVND in the germline V gene (reference sequence). The CDR3 consists of 19 residues. The CDR3 nucleotides are TGTGCCAGTACCCCGGCGCATGGGGGGGGCGCGATACCGGCCACTGAAGCTTTCTTT. This codes for CASTPAHGGGAIPATEAFF.